This TCR beta chain was identified during a study of EBV T-cell therapy then PD-1 blockade in nasopharyngeal carcinoma (dated by TCRdb to the early 2020s). Genomic DNA was extracted from sorted cells using the Qiagen DNeasy Kit. The immunoSEQ platform was used for deep sequencing of the TCR beta chain. The study's own analysis went as follows. Repertoire data analysis was performed with the immunoSEQ Analyzer software. In TCRdb, the immuneACCESS table is reduced to in-frame sequences with V and J assigned. These tables do not hold every clone; where another copy was compared, an unresolved V gene accounts for under half, and the others remain unexplained. V, J and clone size were drawn from that table, and D and trimming were deduced from the DNA. This sample lists around 19,000 clones; about 81% were detected once. The ten largest clones capture roughly a third of the sample. For this chain, trimming is 0 bases at the V end and 6 bases at the J end, and the number of junction bases without a gene match is 6. Via the germline V gene, CDR1 is SGDLS and CDR2 YYNGEE. Taken from cysteine to phenylalanine, the CDR3 has 15 residues. Just the 45-base CDR3 DNA is kept, in frame starting at base 1.

A note on this clone: The target of this receptor is not known. Within one base of it there is no much larger clone, and no base qualities were kept.

Taken with the paper, the label for time point translates to: 266 days after commencement of treatment, after nivolumab therapy. Reading the label with the study, this specimen's treatment or condition is: AdE1-LMPpoly-expanded autologous EBV-specific T-cell therapy followed by anti-PD-1 nivolumab. The sample was CD8+ T cells from blood, taken at roughly day 290 from a patient whose treatment included autologous EBV-specific T cells and nivolumab. This clonotype was sampled from a middle-aged man with nasopharyngeal carcinoma. Recombination linked TRBV9 to TRBJ2-7; 10 middle bases align to TRBD2. The DNA is as follows: TGTGCCAGCAGCGTAGGGGCTAGCGGGGGATCCGAGCAGTACTTC. Translated, this gives CASSVGASGGSEQYF. Beyond the CDR3, the reference TRBV9 and TRBJ2-7 genes provide the residues; the full variable domain reads: DSGVTQTPKHLITATGQRVTLRCSPRSGDLSVYWYQQSLDQGLQFLIQYYNGEERAKGNILERFSAQQFPDLHSELNLSSLELGDSALYFCASSVGASGGSEQYFGPGTRLTVT.